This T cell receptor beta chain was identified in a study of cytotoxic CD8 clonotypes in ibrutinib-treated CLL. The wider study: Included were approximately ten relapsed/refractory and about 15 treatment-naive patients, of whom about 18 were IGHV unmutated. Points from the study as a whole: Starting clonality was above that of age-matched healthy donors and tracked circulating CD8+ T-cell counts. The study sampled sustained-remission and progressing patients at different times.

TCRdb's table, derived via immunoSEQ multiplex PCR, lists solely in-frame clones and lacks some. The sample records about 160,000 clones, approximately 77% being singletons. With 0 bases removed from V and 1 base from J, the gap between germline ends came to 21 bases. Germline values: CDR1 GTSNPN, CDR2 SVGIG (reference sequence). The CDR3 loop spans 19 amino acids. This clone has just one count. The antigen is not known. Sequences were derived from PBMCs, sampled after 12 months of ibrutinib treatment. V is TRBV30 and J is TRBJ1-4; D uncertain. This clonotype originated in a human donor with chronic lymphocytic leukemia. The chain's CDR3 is CAWSVFLGFGRGTNEKLFF. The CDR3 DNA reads TGTGCCTGGAGTGTATTTTTGGGATTCGGTAGAGGAACTAATGAAAAACTGTTTTTT. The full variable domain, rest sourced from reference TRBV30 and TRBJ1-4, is SQTIHQWPATLVQPVGSPLSLECTVEGTSNPNLYWYRQAAGRGLQLLFYSVGIGQISSEVPQNLSASRPQDRQFILSSKKLLLSDSGFYLCAWSVFLGFGRGTNEKLFFGSGTQLSVL.